What follows are 8 T cell receptor beta chains derived from one specimen sequenced in a study of radiotherapy plus CTLA-4 blockade in lung cancer. Generated by immunoSEQ multiplex PCR, the TCRdb table keeps only in-frame clones and is missing some. The sample gives more than 40,000 clones, more than 70% of which show up once; 7.8% is in the top ten. This specimen consisted of peripheral blood, obtained from a patient treated with radiotherapy plus ipilimumab. The origin of the receptors is a human donor with non-small cell lung cancer whose response to radiotherapy plus ipilimumab could not be evaluated.

Comments on this clone: Other DNA sequences of this sample code for an identical CDR3. This chain uses TRBV5-1 with TRBJ1-3; D possibly corresponds to TRBD1 (5 bases). Deletions cut 0 bases from V and 2 bases from J, with 6 bases between. The CDR3 covers 14 residues. Germline-derived CDR1 and CDR2 are SGHRS and YFSETQ. CDR3 in amino acids: CASSLGQPGNTIYF. DNA of the CDR3: TGCGCCAGCAGCTTGGGACAGCCTGGAAACACCATATATTTT.

A word on this clone: The sample contains more than one DNA sequence encoding this CDR3. The chain couples TRBV9 to TRBJ2-1; D may be TRBD1 (6 bases). Trimming cost V 0 bases and J 1 base, with 8 bases left between them. This CDR3 is built from 15 residues. Germline V gene data show CDR1 as SGDLS and CDR2 as YYNGEE. CDR3 coding DNA: TGTGCCAGCAGCGTAGTAGGGGGTTCCTACAATGAGCAGTTCTTC. It specifies CASSVVGGSYNEQFF.

V and J are TRBV6-5 and TRBJ2-7; 10 positions match TRBD1. Germline V gene lookup returns CDR1 MNHEY and CDR2 SVGAGI. The CDR3 has 16 residues. Trimming took 2 bases from V and 4 from J; bases not matched to a gene: 8. The CDR3 loop is CASSYPLTGGTYEQYF. CDR3 coding DNA: TGTGCCAGCAGTTACCCTTTGACAGGGGGCACGTACGAGCAGTACTTC.

The gene calls are TRBV4-1 and TRBJ2-3; 7 positions agree with TRBD2. V shed 5 bases and J 5 bases; nucleotides not matched to a gene: 13. The CDR3 length is 16 residues. Per the germline V gene, CDR1 is MGHRA and CDR2 is YSYEKL. In DNA form, the CDR3 reads TGCGCCAGCAGCTCTACTAGAGGTGGGGGGGGAGATACGCAGTATTTT. Translated: CASSSTRGGGGDTQYF.

This chain connects TRBV28 to TRBJ2-7; no firm D call. V dropped 5 bases and J dropped 4 bases, with 6 bases sitting between them. The germline CDR1 and CDR2 sequences are MDHEN and SYDVKM. This CDR3 spans 11 amino acids. In DNA form, the CDR3 reads TGTGCCAGCAGTCCCGGGTACGAGCAGTACTTC. Protein: CASSPGYEQYF.

The genes are TRBV30 and TRBJ1-5, with unresolved D. The CDR3 is 13 residues long. Germline V CDR1 and CDR2: GTSNPN, SVGIG (reference sequence). Trimming took off 3 bases at V and 2 bases at J, with 8 bases between the two ends. CDR3 amino acids: CAWSRSGNQPQHF. The CDR3 DNA reads as TGTGCCTGGAGCCGATCGGGCAATCAGCCCCAGCATTTT.

This clone is a singleton in its sample. Other DNA sequences from this sample encode an identical CDR3 as well. The chain joins TRBV21-1 to TRBJ1-6; the table's D call TRBD1 went unverified against the DNA. TRBV21-1 is a pseudogene locus. The CDR3 consists of 15 residues. DNA for the CDR3: TGTGCCAGTAGCAGGTCCTCCCAGGGGGGTTCACCCCTCCACTTT. It yields the protein CASSRSSQGGSPLHF.

The CDR3, as DNA: TGTGCCAGCAGATCGGCTTGGGGCAAGAACTATGGCTACACCTTC. Protein: CASRSAWGKNYGYTF. The chain couples TRBV28 to TRBJ1-2; tentative D call: TRBD1 (5 bases). The CDR3 has 15 residues. V was pared by 6 bases and J by 2 bases, with 16 bases between. The germline gives CDR1 MDHEN, CDR2 SYDVKM.